This T cell receptor (beta chain) was found in a study of high-grade serous ovarian cancer treatment subgroups. Regarding the study as a whole: Higher neoantigen levels went with greater TCR clonal relatedness. Repertoire analysis covered CDR3 alone, not CDR1 or CDR2.

V was trimmed by 6 bases and J by 4 bases, leaving 17 bases between them. Germline V gene sequence: CDR1 SGHRS, CDR2 YFSETQ. The CDR3 consists of 15 residues. TCRdb's table, derived via immunoSEQ multiplex PCR, lists solely in-frame clones and lacks some. The table has about 4,200 clones, around 84% seen once. Tumor samples were taken before definitive surgery or chemotherapy. Remarks on this clone: The antigen is undetermined.

The chain carries TRBV5-1 and TRBJ2-1; D may be TRBD2 (5 bases). This TCR derives from a human donor with high-grade serous ovarian cancer. Sequenced input: tumor tissue. CDR3 protein: CASNRGSPEYNEQFF. The CDR3 nucleotides read TGCGCCAGCAATCGGGGATCCCCCGAATACAATGAGCAGTTCTTC.